This T cell receptor beta chain was identified in a study of T cell responses to AZD1222 COVID-19 vaccine. Profiled with immunoSEQ multiplex PCR; TCRdb holds only in-frame clones, not every one. Among 45,000 to 65,000 clones listed, about 80% were seen once. General study points: Just a handful of AZD1222 recipients were seropositive at baseline.

Turning to this clone: Its antigen is not known.

Germline CDR1 and CDR2: SGHDT and YYEEEE. The J segment lost 4 bases and the V segment lost 3 bases, leaving 4 bases of the junction unmatched. The CDR3 has 14 amino acids. The gene calls are TRBV5-6 and TRBJ2-7, with TRBD1 matching over 10 bases. The clonotype was recovered from an adult who received the AZD1222 COVID-19 vaccine. This specimen consisted of peripheral blood, obtained 28 days after the second AZD1222 dose. CDR3 region: CASSSDRGQYEQYF. CDR3 sequence (DNA): TGTGCCAGCAGCTCAGACAGGGGGCAATACGAGCAGTACTTC.